A selection of T cell receptor beta chains follows, all from one sample in a study of blood T cell repertoires in COVID-19. Using immunoSEQ multiplex PCR, the repertoire was profiled, and TCRdb retains in-frame clones only, with some absent. The sample has approximately 110,000 clones, about 88% seen once; the top ten hold 2.1%. Sequencing was performed on peripheral blood. The receptors were gathered from a human donor in a cohort sampled during active COVID-19. The CDR3 runs from the conserved cysteine through the conserved F or W. Each record gives: D gene, J gene, V gene, clone size, CDR3 DNA, CDR3 protein. The D gene is left open where the match is weak. The size of a clone is reported for some rows only, either as once, few or many, or as a class for expanded clones.

d_gene: .
j_gene: TRBJ2-7
v_gene: TRBV5-4
abundance: .
CDR3nt: TGTGCCAGCAGCTCCCCTCGGGCGGGAACGACCTACGAGCAGTACTTC
CDR3aa: CASSSPRAGTTYEQYF

d_gene: .
j_gene: TRBJ2-2
v_gene: TRBV5-1
abundance: .
CDR3nt: TGCGCCAGCAGCCCGCAAAACTCCGCCGGGGAGCTGTTTTTT
CDR3aa: CASSPQNSAGELFF

d_gene: .
j_gene: TRBJ2-1
v_gene: TRBV9
abundance: few
CDR3nt: TGTGCCAGCAGCGTTCCTAACAATGAGCAGTTCTTC
CDR3aa: CASSVPNNEQFF

d_gene: TRBD2
j_gene: TRBJ2-1
v_gene: TRBV5-1
abundance: .
CDR3nt: TGCGCCAGCAGATCTGGACTAGCGGGGGTGGAGCAGTTCTTC
CDR3aa: CASRSGLAGVEQFF

d_gene: TRBD1
j_gene: TRBJ1-4
v_gene: TRBV5-5
abundance: .
CDR3nt: TGTGCCAGCAGCCCCACTGGGGGGGACAGGGGATCGGAAAAACTGTTTTTT
CDR3aa: CASSPTGGDRGSEKLFF

d_gene: .
j_gene: TRBJ2-3
v_gene: TRBV5-1
abundance: .
CDR3nt: TGCGCCAGCAGCTTGAATCTAGCCGCCGATACGCAGTATTTT
CDR3aa: CASSLNLAADTQYF

d_gene: TRBD2
j_gene: TRBJ2-1
v_gene: TRBV5-6
abundance: .
CDR3nt: TGTGCCAGCAGCTTGTCACTCGGGAGGAGCTACAATGAGCAGTTCTTC
CDR3aa: CASSLSLGRSYNEQFF

d_gene: .
j_gene: TRBJ1-2
v_gene: TRBV15
abundance: .
CDR3nt: TGTGCCACCAGCAGAGATTTGAACAGCTATGGCTACACCTTC
CDR3aa: CATSRDLNSYGYTF

d_gene: TRBD2
j_gene: TRBJ2-2
v_gene: TRBV28
abundance: .
CDR3nt: TGTGCCAGCAGACTAGCGGGAGGGAACACCGGGGAGCTGTTTTTT
CDR3aa: CASRLAGGNTGELFF

d_gene: .
j_gene: TRBJ2-5
v_gene: TRBV5-1
abundance: .
CDR3nt: TGCGCCAGCAGCTTGGATGGTCAGGGCCCCGAGACCCAGTACTTC
CDR3aa: CASSLDGQGPETQYF

d_gene: .
j_gene: TRBJ1-1
v_gene: TRBV29-1
abundance: .
CDR3nt: TGCAGCGTTGACAGGGAGAACACTGAAGCTTTCTTT
CDR3aa: CSVDRENTEAFF

d_gene: .
j_gene: TRBJ2-1
v_gene: TRBV7-6
abundance: once
CDR3nt: TGTGCCAGCAGCTTAGGTCGACAGAACTCCTACAATGAGCAGTTCTTC
CDR3aa: CASSLGRQNSYNEQFF